Listed here are 19 T cell receptor beta chains from one sample, sequenced in a study of cytomegalovirus exposure and HLA in healthy donors (dated by TCRdb to the late 2010s). Library preparation employed the immunoSEQ multiplex PCR assay. The multiplex PCR relied on a mix of 60 forward primers for TCR Vbeta segments and 13 reverse primers for TCR Jbeta segments. TCRdb provides this immuneACCESS table in a form limited to in-frame rearrangements. Some clones are lacking; in checked studies, under half of them reflect an unresolved V gene, and why the rest are absent is not known. This sample comprises roughly 110,000 clones, around 80% of them detected only once. Approximately 2.4% of the sample goes to the ten largest clones. The sample taken for sequencing was PBMCs. All receptors come from a female donor in good health and CMV-seronegative.

V is TRBV9 and J is TRBJ2-7, with 12 nucleotides matching TRBD1. Germline trimming cut 0 bases from V and 7 bases from J; bases unmatched to any gene: 5. Germline loops: CDR1 SGDLS, CDR2 YYNGEE. This CDR3 comprises 15 residues. In DNA, the CDR3 is TGTGCCAGCAGCGTAGGGGGACAGGGGGCATGGGAGCAGTACTTC. Translation: CASSVGGQGAWEQYF.

The CDR3 sequence: CASSLVGPEGGAQYF. The CDR3, as DNA: TGTGCCAGCAGCTTAGTGGGGCCCGAGGGGGGGGCCCAGTACTTC. The rearrangement links TRBV7-8 to TRBJ2-5, with D tentatively TRBD2 (7 bases). V dropped 1 base and J dropped 9 bases, with 18 bases sitting between them. Germline CDR1 SGHVS, CDR2 FQNEAQ. This CDR3 is 15 amino acids long.

V is TRBV2 and J is TRBJ2-1, with 8 positions matching TRBD2. The germline V gene has CDR1 SNHLY and CDR2 FYNNEI. This CDR3 spans 14 amino acids. Trimming at V came to 5 bases and at J to 5 bases, leaving 5 bases not matched to a gene. This CDR3 reads CASSRGGLNNEQFF. The CDR3 nucleotides read TGTGCCAGCAGTCGCGGGGGGCTGAACAATGAGCAGTTCTTC.

In this sample, this clone turned up a few times. The chain uses TRBV6-1 and TRBJ1-5; possible D gene TRBD1, 6 bases. Germline V gene sequence: CDR1 MNHNS, CDR2 SASEGT. The CDR3 totals 17 residues. With 3 bases removed from V and 4 bases from J, the gap between germline ends came to 19 bases. CDR3 nucleotides: TGTGCCAGCAGTGATAGACGAGGGAGTCAGGGGAATCAGCCCCAGCATTTT. It translates to CASSDRRGSQGNQPQHF.

This rearrangement joins TRBV11-2 to TRBJ2-2; 9 nucleotides agree with TRBD1. CDR3 size: 15 residues. CDR1 is SGHAT, CDR2 FQNNGV, per germline. With 1 base clipped from V and 5 bases from J, the junction kept 2 bases outside the gene matches. CDR3 in DNA: TGTGCCAGCAGCTTAGGGGACAGGGCAACCGGGGAGCTGTTTTTT. It is translated as CASSLGDRATGELFF.

This chain connects TRBV29-1 to TRBJ1-4; tentatively, D is TRBD1 (5 bases). V lost 7 bases and J lost 7, with 16 bases in between. The germline CDR1 and CDR2 sequences are SQVTM and ANQGSEA. This CDR3 has 13 residues. The CDR3 nucleotides are TGCAGCGCCCGCGCCGGGGGGGGTGAAAAACTGTTTTTT. Translating gives CSARAGGGEKLFF.

This chain links TRBV6-1 with TRBJ1-5; D possibly corresponds to TRBD1 (6 bases). The V end lost 7 bases, the J end lost 3 bases, and 13 bases lay between the germline ends. Germline V gene sequence: CDR1 MNHNS, CDR2 SASEGT. The CDR3 runs 14 residues. DNA of the CDR3: TGTGCCAGCATTTCCGGACAGACCAATCAGCCCCAGCATTTT. It encodes CASISGQTNQPQHF.

CDR3 bases: TGCGCCAGCAGCTCCCGGGACTTCTACGAGCAGTACTTC. Translated: CASSSRDFYEQYF. The J gene is TRBJ2-7, the V gene TRBV5-1; D might be TRBD2 (6 bases). The V and J ends lost 3 bases and 3 bases respectively, with 10 bases between them. Per germline, CDR1 SGHRS and CDR2 YFSETQ. The CDR3 sequence is 13 residues long.

This chain joins TRBV7-9 and TRBJ2-4; TRBD1 agrees at 10 bases. CDR1 is SEHNR, CDR2 FQNEAQ, per germline (reference sequence). CDR3 length: 15 residues. The V segment lost 1 base and the J segment 8 bases; nucleotides outside the gene matches: 5. In DNA form, the CDR3 reads TGTGCCAGCAGCTTAGGAGAGACAGGGGGCGACATTCAGTACTTC. Residues: CASSLGETGGDIQYF.

This chain links TRBV18 with TRBJ2-5; D unclear. V shed 3 bases and J shed 2 bases, with 4 bases lying between them. Per the germline V gene, CDR1 is KGHSH and CDR2 is LQKENI. The length of the CDR3 is 12 residues. CDR3 loop: CASSPTQETQYF. In DNA form, the CDR3 reads TGTGCCAGCTCACCCACACAAGAGACCCAGTACTTC.

The J gene is TRBJ1-2, the V gene TRBV18, with TRBD1 matching 8 bases. This CDR3 contains 16 residues. Germline trimming cut 3 bases from V and 4 bases from J; bases unmatched to any gene: 10. Germline V gene data show CDR1 as KGHSH and CDR2 as LQKENI. CDR3 amino acids: CASSPQSGQGGYGYTF. The CDR3 DNA reads TGTGCCAGCTCACCGCAGTCCGGACAGGGTGGCTATGGCTACACCTTC.

This clone appeared a single time. This sequence joins TRBV4-1 and TRBJ2-5; 11 nucleotides agree with TRBD2. Germline assignment: CDR1 MGHRA and CDR2 YSYEKL. The CDR3 has 16 residues. The trim removed 5 bases at V and 6 bases at J, leaving 11 bases unmatched. The CDR3 here is CASSSLASGGQKTQYF. The CDR3, as DNA: TGCGCCAGCAGCTCTTTAGCTAGCGGGGGGCAGAAGACCCAGTACTTC.

This clone has just one count. The rearrangement uses TRBV19 and TRBJ2-5; TRBD2 matches at 10 bases. The length of the CDR3 is 14 residues. Trimming removed 5 bases from V and 5 bases from J; junction bases left unmatched: 5. Per the germline V gene, CDR1 is LNHDA and CDR2 is SQIVND (reference sequence). CDR3 DNA sequence: TGTGCCAGTAGTGGGGCTAGCGGGGGTGAGACCCAGTACTTC. It encodes CASSGASGGETQYF.

The J gene is TRBJ1-2, the V gene TRBV15; TRBD1 matches at 9 bases. The V gene's germline CDR1 is LNHNV and CDR2 YYDKDF (reference sequence). J was trimmed by 5 bases and V by 3 bases; bases with no gene match: 4. This CDR3 comprises 14 residues. The chain's CDR3 is CATSRRDREYGYTF. CDR3 nucleotide sequence: TGTGCCACCAGCAGGAGGGACAGGGAGTATGGCTACACCTTC.

This chain uses TRBV6-4 with TRBJ1-1; TRBD1 is a possible D gene (5 bases). The germline CDR1 and CDR2 sequences are MRHNA and SNTAGT. With 3 bases removed from V and 5 bases from J, the gap between germline ends came to 10 bases. CDR3 size: 13 residues. CDR3 in amino acids: CASSEQDGTEAFF. The CDR3 DNA is TGTGCCAGCAGTGAACAGGACGGGACTGAAGCTTTCTTT.

The chain joins TRBV13 to TRBJ2-2; 12 nucleotides match TRBD2. The CDR3 spans 17 residues. Germline CDR1 and CDR2: PRHDT and FYEKMQ (reference sequence). V trimming: 4 bases; J trimming: 5 bases; junction bases outside the gene matches: 8. Here the CDR3 reads CASSSLAGGSITGELFF. The CDR3 nucleotides read TGTGCCAGCAGCTCCCTAGCGGGGGGGTCTATTACCGGGGAGCTGTTTTTT.

This rearrangement joins TRBV14 to TRBJ2-7; 10 bases fit TRBD1. Germline CDR1 SGHDN, CDR2 FVKESK. CDR3 length: 15 amino acids. The trim removed 6 bases at V and 5 bases at J, leaving 10 bases unmatched. The CDR3 DNA sequence: TGTGCCAGCAGGCTCGCCGGGACAGGGGCCCACGAGCAGTACTTC. Its translation is CASRLAGTGAHEQYF. The full variable domain, in which reference TRBV14 and TRBJ2-7 provide the parts outside the CDR3, is EAGVTQFPSHSVIEKGQTVTLRCDPISGHDNLYWYRRVMGKEIKFLLHFVKESKQDESGMPNNRFLAERTGGTYSTLKVQPAELEDSGVYFCASRLAGTGAHEQYFGPGTRLTVT.

This rearrangement joins TRBV7-6 to TRBJ2-7; tentative D call: TRBD2 (5 bases). The V gene's germline CDR1 is SGHVS and CDR2 FNYEAQ. This CDR3 region has 13 residues. The V end was cut by 8 bases, the J end by 0 bases, with 11 bases between. CDR3 loop: CASSRGSSYEQYF. The CDR3 nucleotides are TGTGCCAGCTCAAGAGGGAGCTCCTACGAGCAGTACTTC.

V gene TRBV15 combines with J gene TRBJ1-4; D perhaps matches TRBD1 (5 bases). Trimming removed 7 bases from V and 7 bases from J, with 16 bases in between. Germline CDR1 LNHNV, CDR2 YYDKDF (reference sequence). CDR3 length: 14 residues. The CDR3 coding sequence is TGTGCCACCAACCCGGGGGGTACGGGTGAAAAACTGTTTTTT. As protein: CATNPGGTGEKLFF.